The text below deals with one TCR beta chain. Antigen: not known. The table came from immunoSEQ multiplex PCR; TCRdb's copy has only in-frame clones and leaves some out. This table has almost 20,000 clones, about 84% appearing once. The sample comes from a study of untreated major depressive disorder. CD4+ T cell purity was typically around 95%. Germline CDR1 SGHTA, CDR2 FQGTGA. Between the trimmed V and J ends, which lost 0 bases and 0 bases, there was a span of 11 bases. The CDR3 consists of 17 residues. Points from the study as a whole: CD4+ T cells from depressed patients used TRBV05-01 (Vbeta 5.1) more often than controls.

This receptor was taken from a woman in her twenties or thirties in good health. The material sequenced was CD4+ T cells from PBMCs. V usage is TRBV7-3 and J usage is TRBJ2-2; the D gene is possibly TRBD1 (5 bases). The CDR3: CASSLTFTGSNTGELFF. CDR3 DNA: TGTGCCAGCAGCTTAACGTTTACAGGCTCGAACACCGGGGAGCTGTTTTTT.